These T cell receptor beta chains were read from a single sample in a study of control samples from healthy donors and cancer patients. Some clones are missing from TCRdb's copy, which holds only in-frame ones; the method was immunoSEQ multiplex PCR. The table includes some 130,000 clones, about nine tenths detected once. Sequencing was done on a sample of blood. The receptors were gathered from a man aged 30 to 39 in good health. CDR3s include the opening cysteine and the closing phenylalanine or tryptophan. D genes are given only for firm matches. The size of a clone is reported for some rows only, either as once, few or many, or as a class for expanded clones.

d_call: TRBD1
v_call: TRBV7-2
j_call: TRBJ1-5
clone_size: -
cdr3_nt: TGTGCCAGCAGCCCAGACAGGGGGATTCAGCCCCAGCATTTT
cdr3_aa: CASSPDRGIQPQHF

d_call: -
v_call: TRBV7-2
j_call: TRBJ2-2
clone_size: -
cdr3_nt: TGTGCCAGCAGCTTAACCGCGAACACCGGGGAGCTGTTTTTT
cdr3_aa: CASSLTANTGELFF

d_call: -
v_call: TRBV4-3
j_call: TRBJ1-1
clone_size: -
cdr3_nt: TGCGCCAGCAGCCAACGTCCCGGGACGGCGAACACTGAAGCTTTCTTT
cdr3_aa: CASSQRPGTANTEAFF

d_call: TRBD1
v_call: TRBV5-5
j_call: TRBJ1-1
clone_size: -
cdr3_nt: TGTGCCAGCAGCTGGGACAGGGCCACTGAAGCTTTCTTT
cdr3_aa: CASSWDRATEAFF

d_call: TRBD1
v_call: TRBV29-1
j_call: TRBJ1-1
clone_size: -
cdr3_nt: TGCAGCGTCCCCGGACAGGGTCGGACTGAAGCTTTCTTT
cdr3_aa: CSVPGQGRTEAFF

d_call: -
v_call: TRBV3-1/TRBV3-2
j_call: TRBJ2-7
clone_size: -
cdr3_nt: TGTGCCAGCAGCCAAGAGTTAACTTCCGCGGCCCCCGAGCAGTACTTC
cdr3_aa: CASSQELTSAAPEQYF

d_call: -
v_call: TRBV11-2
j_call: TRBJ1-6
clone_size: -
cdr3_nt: TGTGCCAGCAGCTTAGCACAGGGAGTGGAGACCCTCCACTTT
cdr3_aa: CASSLAQGVETLHF

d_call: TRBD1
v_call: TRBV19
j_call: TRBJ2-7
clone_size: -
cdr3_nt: TGTGCCAGTTCCCCGACAGGGACCCCCTACGAGCAGTACTTC
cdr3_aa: CASSPTGTPYEQYF

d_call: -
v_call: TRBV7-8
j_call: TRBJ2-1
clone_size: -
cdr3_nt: TGTGCCAGCAGCCGAGGACTGGGCAGGATCTACAATGAGCAGTTCTTC
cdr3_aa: CASSRGLGRIYNEQFF

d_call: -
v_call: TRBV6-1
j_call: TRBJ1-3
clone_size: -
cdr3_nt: TGTGCCAGCAGTGAAACCCTCGGGAGATCTGGAAACACCATATATTTT
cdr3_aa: CASSETLGRSGNTIYF

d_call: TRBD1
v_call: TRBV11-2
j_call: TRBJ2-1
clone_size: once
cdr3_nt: TGTGCCAGCAGCTTAGTAACAGGGGCCTACAATGAGCAGTTCTTC
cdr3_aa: CASSLVTGAYNEQFF

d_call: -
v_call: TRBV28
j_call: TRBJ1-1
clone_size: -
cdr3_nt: TGTGCCAGCAGTTTGATCGCAGGGAACACTGAAGCTTTCTTT
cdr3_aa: CASSLIAGNTEAFF

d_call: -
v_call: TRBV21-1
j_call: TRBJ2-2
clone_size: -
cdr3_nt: TGTGCCAGCAGCAAAGCCCACAAAGGGGGCAACACCGGGGAGCTGTTTTTT
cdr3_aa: CASSKAHKGGNTGELFF

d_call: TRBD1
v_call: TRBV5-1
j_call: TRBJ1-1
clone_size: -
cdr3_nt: TGCGCCAGCAGCCCCGGACAGGGCGTTGCTGAAGCTTTCTTT
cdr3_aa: CASSPGQGVAEAFF

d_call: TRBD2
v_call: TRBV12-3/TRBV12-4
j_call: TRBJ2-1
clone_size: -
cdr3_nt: TGTGCCAGCATAACTAGCGGGAAACGCGAGCAGTTCTTC
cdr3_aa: CASITSGKREQFF

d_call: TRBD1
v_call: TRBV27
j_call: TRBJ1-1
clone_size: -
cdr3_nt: TGTGCCAGCAGTTTAACAGGGGCTAGGACTGAAGCTTTCTTT
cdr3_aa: CASSLTGARTEAFF

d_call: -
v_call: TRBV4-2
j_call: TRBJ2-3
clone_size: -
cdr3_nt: TGTGCCAGCAGCTTGAAGAGTCTGAGGGGCGGTAGTAGCACAGATACGCAGTATTTT
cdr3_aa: CASSLKSLRGGSSTDTQYF

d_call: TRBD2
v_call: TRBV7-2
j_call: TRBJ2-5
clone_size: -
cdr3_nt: TGTGCCAGCAGCTTAACGGGAGGGATCCAAGAGACCCAGTACTTC
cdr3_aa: CASSLTGGIQETQYF

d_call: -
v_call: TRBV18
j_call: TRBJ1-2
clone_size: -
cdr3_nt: TGTGCCAGCTCACCCGACGCGGGGAACTATGGCTACACCTTC
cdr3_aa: CASSPDAGNYGYTF

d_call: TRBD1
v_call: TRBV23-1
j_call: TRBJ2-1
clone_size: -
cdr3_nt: TGCGCCAGCAGTCAGGGGCAGACAGGGGGCGCGGGCAATGAGCAGTTCTTC
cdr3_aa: CASSQGQTGGAGNEQFF

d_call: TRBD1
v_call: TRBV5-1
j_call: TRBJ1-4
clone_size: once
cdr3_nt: TGCGCCAGCAGCTGGACAGGCGAAAAACTGTTTTTT
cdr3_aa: CASSWTGEKLFF

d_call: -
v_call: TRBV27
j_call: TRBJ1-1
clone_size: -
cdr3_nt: TGTGCCAGCAGTTTATTAGGTCGGGTTGGGAACACTGAAGCTTTCTTT
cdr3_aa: CASSLLGRVGNTEAFF

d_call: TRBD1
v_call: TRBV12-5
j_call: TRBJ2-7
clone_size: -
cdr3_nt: TGTGCTAGTGTACATACCTCCGGGACAGTGAGGAACGAGCAGTACTTC
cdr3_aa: CASVHTSGTVRNEQYF

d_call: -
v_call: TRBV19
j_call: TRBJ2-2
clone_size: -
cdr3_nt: TGTGCCAGTAGGAACAGGGACGAGAGCACCGGGGAGCTGTTTTTT
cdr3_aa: CASRNRDESTGELFF

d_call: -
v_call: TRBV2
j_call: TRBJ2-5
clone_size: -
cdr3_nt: TGTGCCAGCATGATGCAGCAAGAGACCCAGTACTTC
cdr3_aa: CASMMQQETQYF

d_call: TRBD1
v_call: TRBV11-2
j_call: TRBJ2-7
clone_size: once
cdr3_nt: TGTGCCAGCAGCTTAGTTCGCCGGGACAGCTACGAGCAGTACTTC
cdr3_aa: CASSLVRRDSYEQYF

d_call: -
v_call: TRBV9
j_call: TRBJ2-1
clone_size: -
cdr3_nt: TGTGCCAGCAGCGTACTTGACAATCCCTATTACAATGAGCAGTTCTTC
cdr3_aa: CASSVLDNPYYNEQFF

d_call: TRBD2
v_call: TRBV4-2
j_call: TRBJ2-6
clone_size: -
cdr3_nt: TGTGCCAGCAGAACGGAGGGTAGTGGGGTAGCGGGAGCTGGGGCCAACGTCCTGACTTTC
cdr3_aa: CASRTEGSGVAGAGANVLTF

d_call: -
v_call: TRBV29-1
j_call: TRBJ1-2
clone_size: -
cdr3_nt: TGCAGCGTTGGCGAAGAGCAACGTTATGGCTACACCTTC
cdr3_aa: CSVGEEQRYGYTF

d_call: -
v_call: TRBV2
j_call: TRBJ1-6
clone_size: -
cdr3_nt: TGTGCCAGCAGTGTTAGGGCCGGTGATTCACCCCTCCACTTT
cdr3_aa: CASSVRAGDSPLHF

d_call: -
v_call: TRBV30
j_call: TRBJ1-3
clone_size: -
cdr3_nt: TGTGCCTGGAGTTTGGGGGGGGGAAACACCATATATTTT
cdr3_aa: CAWSLGGGNTIYF

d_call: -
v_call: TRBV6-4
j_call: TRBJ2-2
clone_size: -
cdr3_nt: TGTGCCAGCAGTGCCACCGACGTCGCCGGGGAGCTGTTTTTT
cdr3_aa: CASSATDVAGELFF

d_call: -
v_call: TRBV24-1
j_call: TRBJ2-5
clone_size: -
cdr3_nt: TGTGCCACCAGTGCCTCACCCAAACAGGGAGATATTAAAGAGACCCAGTACTTC
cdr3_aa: CATSASPKQGDIKETQYF

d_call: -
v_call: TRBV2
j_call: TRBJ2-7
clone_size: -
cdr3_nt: TGTGCCCTCCGGACGCTTACCTACGAGCAGTACTTC
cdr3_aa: CALRTLTYEQYF

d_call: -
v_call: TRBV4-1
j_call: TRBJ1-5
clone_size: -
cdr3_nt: TGCGCCAGCAGCCAAGACACGGGGGCTGGCAATCAGCCCCAGCATTTT
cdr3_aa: CASSQDTGAGNQPQHF

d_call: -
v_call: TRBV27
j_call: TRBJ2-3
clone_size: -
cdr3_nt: TGTGCCAGCAGTTTCCGCAGGACAGATACGCAGTATTTT
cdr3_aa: CASSFRRTDTQYF

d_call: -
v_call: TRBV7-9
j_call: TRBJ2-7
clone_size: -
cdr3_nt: TGTGCCAGCAGCCCGCGGGACTTGATCGACTACGAGCAGTACTTC
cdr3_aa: CASSPRDLIDYEQYF

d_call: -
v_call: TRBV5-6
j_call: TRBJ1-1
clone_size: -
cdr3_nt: TGTGCCAGCAGCGCTCTACTTACTGAAGCTTTCTTT
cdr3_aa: CASSALLTEAFF

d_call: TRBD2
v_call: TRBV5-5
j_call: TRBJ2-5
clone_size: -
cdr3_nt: TGTGCCAGCAGCTTGGGAGCTAGCGGGAGTACGGAGACCCAGTACTTC
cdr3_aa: CASSLGASGSTETQYF

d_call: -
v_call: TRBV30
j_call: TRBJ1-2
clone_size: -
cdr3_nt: TGTGCCTGGAGTGGGCAGTTTAACTATGGCTACACCTTC
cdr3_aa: CAWSGQFNYGYTF

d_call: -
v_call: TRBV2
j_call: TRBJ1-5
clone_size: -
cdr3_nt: TGTGCCAGCAGTGAATTCAGGGGTAATCAGCCCCAGCATTTT
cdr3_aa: CASSEFRGNQPQHF

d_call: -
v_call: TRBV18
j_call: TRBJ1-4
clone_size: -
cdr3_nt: TGTGCCAGCTCACAGACCAATGAAAAACTGTTTTTT
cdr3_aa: CASSQTNEKLFF

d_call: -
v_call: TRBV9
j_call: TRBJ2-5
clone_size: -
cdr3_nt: TGTGCCAGCAGCTCTCGACTTGGACAAGAGACCCAGTACTTC
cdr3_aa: CASSSRLGQETQYF

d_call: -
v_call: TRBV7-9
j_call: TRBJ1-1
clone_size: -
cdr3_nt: TGTGCCAGCAGCCGGACAGTCACTGAAGCTTTCTTT
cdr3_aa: CASSRTVTEAFF

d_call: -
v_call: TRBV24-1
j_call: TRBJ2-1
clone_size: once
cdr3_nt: TGTGCCACCAGTGATTTACCGCCCCAGGGGAAGGGTGAGCAGTTCTTC
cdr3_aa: CATSDLPPQGKGEQFF

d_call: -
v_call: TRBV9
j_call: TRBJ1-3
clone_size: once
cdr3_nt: TGTGCCAGCAGCCTGTACGGAAACACCATATATTTT
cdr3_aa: CASSLYGNTIYF

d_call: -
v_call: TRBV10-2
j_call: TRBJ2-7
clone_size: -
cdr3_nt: TGCGCCAGCACCCATCCAGGGGTGCAGTACGAGCAGTACTTC
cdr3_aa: CASTHPGVQYEQYF

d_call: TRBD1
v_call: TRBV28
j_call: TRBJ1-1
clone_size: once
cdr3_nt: TGTGCCAGCCGCGGTCGGGACAGGGGGAACACTGAAGCTTTCTTT
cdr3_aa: CASRGRDRGNTEAFF

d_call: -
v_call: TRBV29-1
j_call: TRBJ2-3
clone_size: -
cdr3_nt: TGCAGCGTTGATGGGACAAGCACAGATACGCAGTATTTT
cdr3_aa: CSVDGTSTDTQYF

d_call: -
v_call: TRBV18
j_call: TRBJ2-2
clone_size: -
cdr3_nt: TGTGCCAGCTCACCGGAACAGGGCAACACCGGGGAGCTGTTTTTT
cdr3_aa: CASSPEQGNTGELFF

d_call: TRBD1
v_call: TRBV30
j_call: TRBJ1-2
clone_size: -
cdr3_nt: TGTGCCTGGAGTGTACGTGCGAGACAGGGGCACTATGGCTACACCTTC
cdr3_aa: CAWSVRARQGHYGYTF

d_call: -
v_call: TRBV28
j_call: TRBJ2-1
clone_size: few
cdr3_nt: TGTGCCAGCAACCCGAACGTGGCGGGAACAAATGAGCAGTTCTTC
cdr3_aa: CASNPNVAGTNEQFF

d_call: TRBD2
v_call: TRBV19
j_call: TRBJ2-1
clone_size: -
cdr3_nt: TGTGCCAGTCGAAGACTAGCGAACAATGAGCAGTTCTTC
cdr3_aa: CASRRLANNEQFF

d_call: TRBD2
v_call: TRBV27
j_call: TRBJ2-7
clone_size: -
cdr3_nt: TGTGCCAGCAGTTCAAGGCTAGCGGTCGACGAGCAGTACTTC
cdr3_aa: CASSSRLAVDEQYF

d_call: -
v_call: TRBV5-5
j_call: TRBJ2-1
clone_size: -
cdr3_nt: TGTGCCAGCAGCTTTGAAGGACAGTCCTACAATGAGCAGTTCTTC
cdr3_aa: CASSFEGQSYNEQFF

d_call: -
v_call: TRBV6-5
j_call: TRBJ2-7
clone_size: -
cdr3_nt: TGTGCCAGCAGGGACAGTTCCTACGAGCAGTACTTC
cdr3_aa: CASRDSSYEQYF

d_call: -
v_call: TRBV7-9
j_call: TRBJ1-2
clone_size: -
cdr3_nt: TGTGCCAGCAGCATTGACAGCCACTATGGCTACACCTTC
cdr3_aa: CASSIDSHYGYTF